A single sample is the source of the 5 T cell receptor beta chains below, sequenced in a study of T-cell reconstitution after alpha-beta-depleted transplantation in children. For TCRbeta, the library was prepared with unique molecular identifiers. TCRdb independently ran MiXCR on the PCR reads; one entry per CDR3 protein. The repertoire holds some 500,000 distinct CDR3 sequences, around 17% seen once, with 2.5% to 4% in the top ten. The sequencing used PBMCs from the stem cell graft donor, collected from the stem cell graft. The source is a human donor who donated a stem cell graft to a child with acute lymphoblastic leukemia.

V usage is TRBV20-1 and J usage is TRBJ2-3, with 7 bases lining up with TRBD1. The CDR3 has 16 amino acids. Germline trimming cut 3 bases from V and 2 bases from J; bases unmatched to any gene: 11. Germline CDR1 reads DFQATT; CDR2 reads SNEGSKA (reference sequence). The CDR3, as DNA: TGCAGTGCTAGTGACCTCCCGGGGACAGCCACAGATACGCAGTATTTT. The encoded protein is CSASDLPGTATDTQYF.

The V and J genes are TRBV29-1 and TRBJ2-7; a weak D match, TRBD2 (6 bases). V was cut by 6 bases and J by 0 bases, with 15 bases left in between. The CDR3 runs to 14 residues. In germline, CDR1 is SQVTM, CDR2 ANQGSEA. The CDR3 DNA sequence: TGCAGCGTCTCCTTAGCGGACCTCTCCTACGAGCAGTACTTC. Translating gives CSVSLADLSYEQYF.

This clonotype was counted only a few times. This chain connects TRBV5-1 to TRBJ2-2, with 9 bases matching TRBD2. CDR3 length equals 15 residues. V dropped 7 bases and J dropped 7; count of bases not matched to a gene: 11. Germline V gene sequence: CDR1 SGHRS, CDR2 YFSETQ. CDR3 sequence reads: CASSEAGGLIGELFF. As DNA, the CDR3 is TGCGCCAGCTCCGAAGCGGGAGGCTTAATCGGGGAGCTGTTTTTT.

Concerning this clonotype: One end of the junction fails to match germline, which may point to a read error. The CDR3 region has the DNA TGTGCCAGCAGCTTGCAGGCCTCCTACGAGCAGTACTTC. Encoded protein: CASSLQASYEQYF. The chain couples TRBV5-1 to TRBJ2-7, with D uncertain. The CDR3 is 13 amino acids. Germline lookup yields CDR1 SGHRS and CDR2 YFSETQ.

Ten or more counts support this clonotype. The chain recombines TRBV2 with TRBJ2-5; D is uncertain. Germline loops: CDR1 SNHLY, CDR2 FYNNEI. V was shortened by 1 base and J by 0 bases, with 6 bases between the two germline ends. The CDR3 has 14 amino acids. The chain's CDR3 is CASSEDFYQETQYF. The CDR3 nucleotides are TGTGCCAGCAGTGAAGACTTTTACCAAGAGACCCAGTACTTC.